The present entry profiles one TCR beta chain with its context. Clones were sequenced by immunoSEQ multiplex PCR, and TCRdb holds only the in-frame ones, with some missing. The sample lists 150,000 to 250,000 clones; 94% were seen once. Germline V gene lookup returns CDR1 SGHRS and CDR2 YFSETQ. CDR3 size: 16 residues. The junction had 12 bases not matched to a gene; V was cut back by 0 bases and J by 7 bases. The data were taken from a study of blood T cell repertoires in COVID-19. Study details: PBMCs, B-cell-depleted T cells, or T cells provided the cDNA or gDNA that made up the material.

Input material: peripheral blood. This sequence originates from a man younger than 45 with COVID-19, enrolled during active disease. The chain combines TRBV5-1 with TRBJ1-2; the match to TRBD1 covers 7 bases. DNA for the CDR3: TGCGCCAGCAGCTTGGCCCGGGACAGAGCACAGGGTGGCTACACCTTC. Translated: CASSLARDRAQGGYTF.